This is a list of T cell receptor beta chains from one sample in a study of regulatory T cells in long-lasting Graves disease. MiXCR was run by TCRdb on the multiplex PCR reads, yielding one entry per CDR3 protein. The sample shows a few hundred thousand distinct CDR3 sequences, around 20% of them seen only once. The sample here was peripheral blood mononuclear cells (PBMCs), taken at new diagnosis, from a patient treated with antithyroid drugs. Every receptor here comes from a female donor with Graves disease. Each CDR3 is given with its conserved first and last residue. The order of the fields is D gene, CDR3 length, V gene, J gene, clone size, CDR3 DNA, CDR3 protein. The D gene is left open where the match is weak. The size field is filled for only some rows; it gives once, few, many or a size class.

d_call: NA; cdr3_length: 11; v_call: TRBV20-1; j_call: TRBJ2-5; clone_size: many; cdr3_nt: TGCAGTGGACTGATTGGAGAGACCCAGTACTTC; cdr3_aa: CSGLIGETQYF
d_call: TRBD1; cdr3_length: 15; v_call: TRBV27; j_call: TRBJ2-2; clone_size: many; cdr3_nt: TGTGCCAGCAGTTCCGGGACAGGGCATACCGGGGAGCTGTTTTTT; cdr3_aa: CASSSGTGHTGELFF
d_call: TRBD1; cdr3_length: 13; v_call: TRBV7-9; j_call: TRBJ1-2; clone_size: many; cdr3_nt: TGTGCCAGCAGCTCGGGACAGCTTACAGGCTACACCTTC; cdr3_aa: CASSSGQLTGYTF
d_call: NA; cdr3_length: 15; v_call: TRBV18; j_call: TRBJ2-7; clone_size: few; cdr3_nt: TGTGCCAGCTCACCAAACGGACAGTACTCCTACGAGCAGTACTTC; cdr3_aa: CASSPNGQYSYEQYF
d_call: NA; cdr3_length: 16; v_call: TRBV18; j_call: TRBJ1-3; clone_size: many; cdr3_nt: TGTGCCAGCTCACCACCGACTGCGACATCTGGAAACACCATATATTTT; cdr3_aa: CASSPPTATSGNTIYF
d_call: TRBD1; cdr3_length: 14; v_call: TRBV6-1; j_call: TRBJ2-3; clone_size: NA; cdr3_nt: TGTGCCAGCAGCCGGGACAGGGCCACAGATACGCAGTATTTT; cdr3_aa: CASSRDRATDTQYF
d_call: NA; cdr3_length: 11; v_call: TRBV6-2/TRBV6-3; j_call: TRBJ1-2; clone_size: few; cdr3_nt: TGTGCCAGCGGTCAGTACTATGGCTACACCTTC; cdr3_aa: CASGQYYGYTF
d_call: TRBD1; cdr3_length: 13; v_call: TRBV5-1; j_call: TRBJ1-2; clone_size: NA; cdr3_nt: TGCGCCAGCAGCTTCGGGACAGTCTATGGCTACACCTTC; cdr3_aa: CASSFGTVYGYTF
d_call: TRBD1; cdr3_length: 15; v_call: TRBV28; j_call: TRBJ1-5; clone_size: few; cdr3_nt: TGTGCCAGCATCCCCGGACAGGTCGTTTATCAGCCCCAGCATTTT; cdr3_aa: CASIPGQVVYQPQHF
d_call: TRBD1; cdr3_length: 15; v_call: TRBV28; j_call: TRBJ1-2; clone_size: NA; cdr3_nt: TGTGCCAGCAGCACCCCGGACAGGGGGATGCTTGGCTACACCTTC; cdr3_aa: CASSTPDRGMLGYTF
d_call: NA; cdr3_length: 11; v_call: TRBV6-1; j_call: TRBJ2-7; clone_size: many; cdr3_nt: TGTGCCAGCAGTGAAGGGGACGAGCAGTACTTC; cdr3_aa: CASSEGDEQYF
d_call: NA; cdr3_length: 16; v_call: TRBV4-3; j_call: TRBJ1-1; clone_size: many; cdr3_nt: TGCGCCAGCAGCCAAGATCAGGGCATGAAGAACACTGAAGCTTTCTTT; cdr3_aa: CASSQDQGMKNTEAFF
d_call: TRBD1; cdr3_length: 14; v_call: TRBV6-2/TRBV6-3; j_call: TRBJ2-1; clone_size: many; cdr3_nt: TGTGCCAGCACAAAGGGGGCCTACTACAATGAGCAGTTCTTC; cdr3_aa: CASTKGAYYNEQFF
d_call: TRBD1; cdr3_length: 16; v_call: TRBV6-1; j_call: TRBJ1-3; clone_size: NA; cdr3_nt: TGTGCCAGCAGGGAAAGGACAGGTCGCTCTGGAAACACCATATATTTT; cdr3_aa: CASRERTGRSGNTIYF
d_call: NA; cdr3_length: 13; v_call: TRBV5-5; j_call: TRBJ1-1; clone_size: many; cdr3_nt: TGTGCCAGCAGCTGGCAGGAGAACACTGAAGCTTTCTTT; cdr3_aa: CASSWQENTEAFF
d_call: TRBD1; cdr3_length: 13; v_call: TRBV5-8; j_call: TRBJ2-1; clone_size: many; cdr3_nt: TGTGCCAGCAGACGGGACAGGTGGAATGAGCAGTTCTTC; cdr3_aa: CASRRDRWNEQFF
d_call: NA; cdr3_length: 16; v_call: TRBV6-1; j_call: TRBJ2-5; clone_size: many; cdr3_nt: TGTGCCAGCAGTAACCCTGGGGCCACGGGACAAGAGACCCAGTACTTC; cdr3_aa: CASSNPGATGQETQYF
d_call: TRBD1; cdr3_length: 15; v_call: TRBV6-1; j_call: TRBJ2-6; clone_size: few; cdr3_nt: TGTGCCAGCAGGACAGGGAGCTCTGGGGCCAACGTCCTGACTTTC; cdr3_aa: CASRTGSSGANVLTF
d_call: TRBD2; cdr3_length: 17; v_call: TRBV4-3; j_call: TRBJ2-3; clone_size: many; cdr3_nt: TGCGCCAGCAGCCAAGGACTAGCGGGAGGGAACACAGATACGCAGTATTTT; cdr3_aa: CASSQGLAGGNTDTQYF
d_call: NA; cdr3_length: 14; v_call: TRBV20-1; j_call: TRBJ1-5; clone_size: many; cdr3_nt: TGCAGTGCTAGAGATCGGTCGCCTTGGCAGCCCCAGCATTTT; cdr3_aa: CSARDRSPWQPQHF
d_call: NA; cdr3_length: 13; v_call: TRBV12-3/TRBV12-4; j_call: TRBJ2-7; clone_size: NA; cdr3_nt: TGTGCCAGCAGTCTAACAGTGACCTACGAGCAGTACTTC; cdr3_aa: CASSLTVTYEQYF
d_call: NA; cdr3_length: 15; v_call: TRBV7-3; j_call: TRBJ2-6; clone_size: NA; cdr3_nt: TGTGCCAGCAGCTTGGGTAACTCTGGGGCCAACGTCCTGACTTTC; cdr3_aa: CASSLGNSGANVLTF
d_call: NA; cdr3_length: 15; v_call: TRBV7-9; j_call: TRBJ1-1; clone_size: many; cdr3_nt: TGTGCCAGCAGCCCTACAGCGTTCATGAACACTGAAGCTTTCTTT; cdr3_aa: CASSPTAFMNTEAFF
d_call: NA; cdr3_length: 17; v_call: TRBV4-3; j_call: TRBJ2-3; clone_size: few; cdr3_nt: TGCGCCAGCAGCCCGCAAGGTTCCGGAGCCAGCTCAGATACGCAGTATTTT; cdr3_aa: CASSPQGSGASSDTQYF
d_call: TRBD1; cdr3_length: 14; v_call: TRBV7-9; j_call: TRBJ2-2; clone_size: many; cdr3_nt: TGTGCCAGCAGGGATCAGGGGGCTACCGGGGAGCTGTTTTTT; cdr3_aa: CASRDQGATGELFF
d_call: TRBD2; cdr3_length: 13; v_call: TRBV20-1; j_call: TRBJ2-3; clone_size: many; cdr3_nt: TGCAGTGCTACGACTAGCGACACAGATACGCAGTATTTT; cdr3_aa: CSATTSDTDTQYF
d_call: NA; cdr3_length: 14; v_call: TRBV5-4; j_call: TRBJ1-2; clone_size: many; cdr3_nt: TGTGCCAGCAGCTTGTCGCGCGACCTCTATGGCTACACCTTC; cdr3_aa: CASSLSRDLYGYTF
d_call: TRBD1; cdr3_length: 14; v_call: TRBV5-1; j_call: TRBJ1-1; clone_size: many; cdr3_nt: TGCGCCAGCAGCTTACAGGGGGGAGCCACTGAAGCTTTCTTT; cdr3_aa: CASSLQGGATEAFF
d_call: TRBD1; cdr3_length: 15; v_call: TRBV27; j_call: TRBJ2-7; clone_size: NA; cdr3_nt: TGTGCCAGCAGTCCACGGACAGGGTTGGTGGGGGAGCAGTACTTC; cdr3_aa: CASSPRTGLVGEQYF
d_call: TRBD1; cdr3_length: 12; v_call: TRBV29-1; j_call: TRBJ1-2; clone_size: NA; cdr3_nt: TGCAGCGTGCAGACAGGGGGCAAGGGCTACACCTTC; cdr3_aa: CSVQTGGKGYTF
d_call: TRBD1; cdr3_length: 14; v_call: TRBV11-2; j_call: TRBJ2-7; clone_size: few; cdr3_nt: TGTGCCAGCAGCCCCGGGACAGGTCGGAGCGGGCAGTACTTC; cdr3_aa: CASSPGTGRSGQYF
d_call: NA; cdr3_length: 13; v_call: TRBV5-1; j_call: TRBJ2-2; clone_size: many; cdr3_nt: TGCGCCAGCAGCAACCTAAACACCGGGGAGCTGTTTTTT; cdr3_aa: CASSNLNTGELFF
d_call: TRBD1; cdr3_length: 14; v_call: TRBV28; j_call: TRBJ1-2; clone_size: many; cdr3_nt: TGTGCCAGCAGTTCCCCGACAGGGTGGTATGGCTACACCTTC; cdr3_aa: CASSSPTGWYGYTF
d_call: NA; cdr3_length: 15; v_call: TRBV7-9; j_call: TRBJ1-4; clone_size: NA; cdr3_nt: TGTGCCAGCAGCTTATCTGGGGCAGCTAATGAAAAACTGTTTTTT; cdr3_aa: CASSLSGAANEKLFF
d_call: NA; cdr3_length: 13; v_call: TRBV29-1; j_call: TRBJ2-7; clone_size: many; cdr3_nt: TGCAGCGTTTTAACCGCGAGCTCCTACGAGCAGTACTTC; cdr3_aa: CSVLTASSYEQYF
d_call: TRBD2; cdr3_length: 15; v_call: TRBV6-2/TRBV6-3; j_call: TRBJ2-1; clone_size: many; cdr3_nt: TGTGCCAGCAGGGGCAGGGAGCGGGGGGTGGATGAGCAGTTCTTC; cdr3_aa: CASRGRERGVDEQFF
d_call: TRBD1; cdr3_length: 15; v_call: TRBV5-1; j_call: TRBJ2-2; clone_size: many; cdr3_nt: TGCGCCAGCAGCCGGACAGGGGAGGACACCGGGGAGCTGTTTTTT; cdr3_aa: CASSRTGEDTGELFF
d_call: NA; cdr3_length: 14; v_call: TRBV11-2; j_call: TRBJ2-3; clone_size: many; cdr3_nt: TGTGCCAGCAGCTTACTGGGGCCCGGAGATACGCAGTATTTT; cdr3_aa: CASSLLGPGDTQYF
d_call: NA; cdr3_length: 13; v_call: TRBV10-3; j_call: TRBJ2-6; clone_size: many; cdr3_nt: TGTGCCATCTTACCTTCTGGGGCCAACGTCCTGACTTTC; cdr3_aa: CAILPSGANVLTF
d_call: TRBD1; cdr3_length: 14; v_call: TRBV7-3; j_call: TRBJ2-3; clone_size: many; cdr3_nt: TGTGCCACTGGGACAGGGGGCATCGGGAATACGCAGTATTTT; cdr3_aa: CATGTGGIGNTQYF
d_call: TRBD1; cdr3_length: 15; v_call: TRBV6-2/TRBV6-3; j_call: TRBJ2-1; clone_size: many; cdr3_nt: TGTGCCAGCAGAACTCCGGGACAGGCCTACAATGAGCAGTTCTTC; cdr3_aa: CASRTPGQAYNEQFF
d_call: NA; cdr3_length: 11; v_call: TRBV6-5; j_call: TRBJ1-4; clone_size: many; cdr3_nt: TGTGCCAGCAGTTATGGAAGAAAACTGTTTTTT; cdr3_aa: CASSYGRKLFF
d_call: NA; cdr3_length: 15; v_call: TRBV7-9; j_call: TRBJ2-4; clone_size: many; cdr3_nt: TGTGCCAGCAGCTACTCGGGACTTCATTTAAACATTCAGTACTTC; cdr3_aa: CASSYSGLHLNIQYF
d_call: TRBD2; cdr3_length: 17; v_call: TRBV12-3/TRBV12-4; j_call: TRBJ2-1; clone_size: many; cdr3_nt: TGTGCCAGCAGGCGGACCGGGACTAGCGCCCAGATGGGTGAGCAGTTCTTC; cdr3_aa: CASRRTGTSAQMGEQFF
d_call: TRBD1; cdr3_length: 16; v_call: TRBV7-8; j_call: TRBJ2-1; clone_size: many; cdr3_nt: TGTGCCAGCAGCCCCCGAAGAGGGGACAGGGGTGATGAGCAGTTCTTC; cdr3_aa: CASSPRRGDRGDEQFF
d_call: TRBD1; cdr3_length: 13; v_call: TRBV29-1; j_call: TRBJ2-2; clone_size: NA; cdr3_nt: TGCAGCGCTGCGACAGGGTACACCGGGGAGCTGTTTTTT; cdr3_aa: CSAATGYTGELFF
d_call: NA; cdr3_length: 15; v_call: TRBV6-2/TRBV6-3; j_call: TRBJ2-1; clone_size: many; cdr3_nt: TGTGCCAGCAGTTACGTTCCTAGCGACTACAATGAGCAGTTCTTC; cdr3_aa: CASSYVPSDYNEQFF
d_call: NA; cdr3_length: 15; v_call: TRBV15; j_call: TRBJ1-2; clone_size: many; cdr3_nt: TGTGCCACCAGCAGAGATAAAGTAACCTTGGGAGGCTACACCTTC; cdr3_aa: CATSRDKVTLGGYTF
d_call: TRBD1; cdr3_length: 14; v_call: TRBV2; j_call: TRBJ2-7; clone_size: many; cdr3_nt: TGTGCCAGCAGTGCCGGGACAGGGAGGTACGAGCAGTACTTC; cdr3_aa: CASSAGTGRYEQYF
d_call: TRBD2; cdr3_length: 16; v_call: TRBV7-9; j_call: TRBJ2-3; clone_size: many; cdr3_nt: TGTGCCAGCAGCCTCCTAGCGGGGGCTAGCACAGATACGCAGTATTTT; cdr3_aa: CASSLLAGASTDTQYF
d_call: NA; cdr3_length: 11; v_call: TRBV7-6; j_call: TRBJ2-3; clone_size: many; cdr3_nt: TGTGCCAGCAGCCCCGGGGGTACGCAGTATTTT; cdr3_aa: CASSPGGTQYF
d_call: TRBD1; cdr3_length: 16; v_call: TRBV20-1; j_call: TRBJ2-7; clone_size: many; cdr3_nt: TGCAGTGCTAGAGCCTGGAGGGACAGGGATGATGGCGAGCAGTACTTC; cdr3_aa: CSARAWRDRDDGEQYF
d_call: NA; cdr3_length: 13; v_call: TRBV15; j_call: TRBJ2-7; clone_size: many; cdr3_nt: TGTGCCACCAGCAGAGATTCCTTTTACGAGCAGTACTTC; cdr3_aa: CATSRDSFYEQYF
d_call: NA; cdr3_length: 13; v_call: TRBV14; j_call: TRBJ1-5; clone_size: few; cdr3_nt: TGTGCCAGCAGCGCCGACACTAATCAGCCCCAGCATTTT; cdr3_aa: CASSADTNQPQHF
d_call: NA; cdr3_length: 14; v_call: TRBV28; j_call: TRBJ1-3; clone_size: many; cdr3_nt: TGTGCCAGCAGTTGGACATCACCTGGAAACACCATATATTTT; cdr3_aa: CASSWTSPGNTIYF